The clone carrying this T cell receptor beta chain has at least ten counts. The antigen remains unidentified. This specimen comes from a study of identical twins. TCRdb called the 5' RACE reads again in MiXCR, with one record for every CDR3 protein. The data show roughly 570,000 distinct CDR3 sequences, roughly 9.5% seen once. Study-wide points: Part of the zero-insertion signal could reflect confounding by invariant MAIT and iNKT cells. Low generation probability was overrepresented in out-of-frame alpha sequences shared by twins. Within beta out-of-frame sequences, the excess sharing observed between twins was weaker.

Germline V gene sequence: CDR1 DFQATT, CDR2 SNEGSKA (reference sequence). V shed 4 bases and J shed 3 bases, with 15 bases lying between them. This CDR3 comprises 15 residues. These data are also associated with another study on yellow fever vaccine responses in identical twins.

This sequence joins TRBV20-1 and TRBJ2-2; D possibly corresponds to TRBD1 (6 bases). The specimen sequenced was PBMCs. This receptor was taken from a woman between 18 and 29 years old in good health. DNA of the CDR3: TGCAGTGCTACCACAGGGAAAGGGGACACCGGGGAGCTGTTTTTT. Translated: CSATTGKGDTGELFF.